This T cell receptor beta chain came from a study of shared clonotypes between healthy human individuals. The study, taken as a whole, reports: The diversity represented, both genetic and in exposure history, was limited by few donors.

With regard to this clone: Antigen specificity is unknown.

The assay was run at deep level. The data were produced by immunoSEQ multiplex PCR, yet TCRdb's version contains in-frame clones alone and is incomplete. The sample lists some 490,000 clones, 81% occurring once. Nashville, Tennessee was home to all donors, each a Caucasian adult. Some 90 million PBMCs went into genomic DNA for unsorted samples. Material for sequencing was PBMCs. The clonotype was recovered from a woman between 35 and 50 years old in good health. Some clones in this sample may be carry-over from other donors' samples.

CDR3 DNA sequence: TGTGCCACCCGGGACAGGGGTTGGGGCCCCGAAAATGAAAAACTGTTTTTT. It translates to CATRDRGWGPENEKLFF. This chain links TRBV15 with TRBJ1-4; 10 nucleotides line up with TRBD1. Germline V gene data show CDR1 as LNHNV and CDR2 as YYDKDF (reference sequence). This CDR3 has 17 amino acids. Trimming removed 8 bases from V and 5 bases from J; junction bases left unmatched: 14.